Shown below are 23 T cell receptor beta chains from a single sample sequenced in a study of monozygotic twins with inflammatory bowel disease. TCRdb re-called the 5' RACE reads, yielding one record per CDR3 amino acid sequence without DNA. The sample has over 90,000 distinct CDR3 sequences. The sample comprised blood. The receptor source for this set is a human donor with ulcerative colitis or Crohn's disease, or a healthy co-twin of an affected twin (not recorded which).

This chain joins TRBV27 and TRBJ2-1; TCRdb selects TRBD2, and the lack of DNA leaves this call unchecked. This CDR3 comprises 13 residues. Germline assignment: CDR1 MNHEY and CDR2 SMNVEV (reference sequence). CDR3: CASSFRTKNEQFF.

The chain couples TRBV7-8 to TRBJ2-5; absent DNA, TCRdb's TRBD2 call cannot be checked. The CDR3 extends over 14 amino acids. Germline V gene sequence: CDR1 SGHVS, CDR2 FQNEAQ. The CDR3 reads CASSSLLEQETQYF.

The rearrangement uses TRBV5-1 and TRBJ2-6; no DNA is available, so the TRBD1 call from TCRdb remains unchecked. The CDR3 totals 14 residues. The germline CDR1 and CDR2 sequences are SGHRS and YFSETQ. This CDR3 is CASSLRTGPSVLTF.

The chain joins TRBV4-3 to TRBJ2-1; as DNA is missing, the TRBD2 call by TCRdb cannot be tested. The CDR3 covers 15 residues. The germline CDR1 and CDR2 sequences are LGHNA and YSLEER. The CDR3 spells CASSPQRGNYNEQFF.

J is TRBJ1-2 and V is TRBV12-3 or TRBV12-4; TCRdb outputs TRBD1, but without DNA this stays unchecked. The length of the CDR3 is 14 residues. CDR3 loop: CASSPTGTGYGYTF.

The chain joins TRBV5-6 to TRBJ1-1; without DNA, the TCRdb call of TRBD1 cannot be checked. There are 16 residues in the CDR3. CDR1 is SGHDT, CDR2 YYEEEE, per germline. CDR3 sequence reads: CASSLTGRPQNTEAFF. Based on the CDR3 plus reference TRBV5-6 and TRBJ1-1, the full variable domain is DAGVTQSPTHLIKTRGQQVTLRCSPKSGHDTVSWYQQALGQGPQFIFQYYEEEERQRGNFPDRFSGHQFPNYSSELNVNALLLGDSALYLCASSLTGRPQNTEAFFGQGTRLTVV.

The chain has TRBV6-2 or TRBV6-3 and TRBJ2-7; TCRdb calls TRBD1, which cannot be checked without DNA. In germline, CDR1 is MNHEY, CDR2 SVGEGT. The CDR3 extends over 17 amino acids. Here the CDR3 reads CASSYSSRGGNNYEQYF.

The CDR3 is CASSLLFQDTQYF. The genes are TRBV5-1 and TRBJ2-3. Germline CDR1 is SGHRS and CDR2 is YFSETQ. The CDR3 totals 13 residues.

The genes are TRBV11-2 and TRBJ2-1; the TCRdb D gene call, TRBD2, has no DNA to confirm it. The CDR3 is 16 residues long. Per germline, CDR1 SGHAT and CDR2 FQNNGV. The CDR3 here is CASSQGTSGSRSEQFF.

This rearrangement joins TRBV28 to TRBJ2-5; the D gene TCRdb calls, TRBD1, cannot be checked with no DNA. The germline CDR1 and CDR2 sequences are MDHEN and SYDVKM. The CDR3 loop spans 14 amino acids. The CDR3 loop reads CASRRQGARETQYF.

The V call is TRBV7-2, the J call TRBJ1-1; TCRdb gives TRBD1 as the D gene, but with no DNA this cannot be confirmed. CDR1 and CDR2 (germline): SGHTA, FQGNSA. The CDR3 consists of 14 residues. CDR3 sequence reads: CASSLGVRGAEAFF.

This chain uses TRBV4-3 with TRBJ1-4. Per the germline V gene, CDR1 is LGHNA and CDR2 is YSLEER. The CDR3 is made up of 16 amino acids. The CDR3: CASSYSWGPSNEKLFF.

The chain carries TRBV5-4 and TRBJ2-1; TCRdb selects TRBD1, and the lack of DNA leaves this call unchecked. This CDR3 is built from 13 residues. CDR1 SGHNT and CDR2 YYREEE come from the germline V gene (reference sequence). CDR3 sequence: CASSVGGYNEQFF.

The chain recombines TRBV28 with TRBJ2-1. Looked up from germline, CDR1 is MDHEN and CDR2 is SYDVKM. The CDR3 extends over 13 amino acids. The CDR3 loop is CASSFLLTNEQFF.

The chain joins TRBV20-1 to TRBJ2-5; without DNA, the TCRdb call of TRBD2 cannot be checked. The CDR3 loop spans 14 amino acids. Germline-derived CDR1 and CDR2 are DFQATT and SNEGSKA (reference sequence). CDR3 protein: CSAGLAGSGETQYF.

The gene calls are TRBV7-8 and TRBJ2-7; TCRdb picks TRBD2, but there is no DNA to check that call. Germline CDR1 and CDR2: SGHVS and FQNEAQ. This CDR3 is built from 17 residues. CDR3 region: CASSLGGRSGASYEQYF.

J is TRBJ2-4 and V is TRBV29-1; the TRBD2 assignment by TCRdb is unverifiable without DNA. CDR1 is SQVTM and CDR2 is ANQGSEA in the germline V gene. The CDR3 loop spans 18 amino acids. The CDR3 region is CSVLPGLAGGGAKNIQYF. Based on the CDR3 plus reference TRBV29-1 and TRBJ2-4, the full variable domain is SAVISQKPSRDICQRGTSLTIQCQVDSQVTMMFWYRQQPGQSLTLIATANQGSEATYESGFVIDKFPISRPNLTFSTLTVSNMSPEDSSIYLCSVLPGLAGGGAKNIQYFGAGTRLSVL.

V usage is TRBV20-1 and J usage is TRBJ2-1; TCRdb selects TRBD1, and the lack of DNA leaves this call unchecked. Germline assignment: CDR1 DFQATT and CDR2 SNEGSKA (reference sequence). The CDR3 spans 12 residues. Here the CDR3 reads CSADRAYNEQFF.

This chain connects TRBV6-1 to TRBJ2-3. There are 15 residues in the CDR3. Germline V gene data show CDR1 as MNHNS and CDR2 as SASEGT. The CDR3 loop is CASSRSSSSTDTQYF.

The rearrangement joins TRBV7-9 to TRBJ2-7; TCRdb lists TRBD2, though no DNA is available to test this call. The CDR3 is 16 residues long. The germline V gene encodes CDR1 SEHNR and CDR2 FQNEAQ (reference sequence). CDR3 sequence reads: CASSPGLSPNPYEQYF.

The CDR3 here is CASSSTGVGSPLHF. V and J are TRBV7-2 and TRBJ1-6; the TRBD1 assignment by TCRdb is unverifiable without DNA. The CDR3 consists of 14 residues. Germline CDR1 reads SGHTA; CDR2 reads FQGNSA. Combining the CDR3 with reference TRBV7-2 and TRBJ1-6 gives the whole variable domain GAGVSQSPSNKVTEKGKDVELRCDPISGHTALYWYRQSLGQGLEFLIYFQGNSAPDKSGLPSDRFSAERTGGSVSTLTIQRTQQEDSAVYLCASSSTGVGSPLHFGNGTRLTVT.

The chain carries TRBV5-5 and TRBJ2-2; TCRdb designates TRBD2, a call that cannot be tested without DNA. This CDR3 is 12 amino acids long. The germline gives CDR1 SGHKS, CDR2 YYEKEE (reference sequence). CDR3 sequence: CASSLAAGELFF.

The rearrangement uses TRBV5-1 and TRBJ2-7; without DNA, the TCRdb call of TRBD2 cannot be checked. The CDR3 has 15 residues. The germline V gene encodes CDR1 SGHRS and CDR2 YFSETQ. The CDR3 is CASSLAGGLLLEQYF.